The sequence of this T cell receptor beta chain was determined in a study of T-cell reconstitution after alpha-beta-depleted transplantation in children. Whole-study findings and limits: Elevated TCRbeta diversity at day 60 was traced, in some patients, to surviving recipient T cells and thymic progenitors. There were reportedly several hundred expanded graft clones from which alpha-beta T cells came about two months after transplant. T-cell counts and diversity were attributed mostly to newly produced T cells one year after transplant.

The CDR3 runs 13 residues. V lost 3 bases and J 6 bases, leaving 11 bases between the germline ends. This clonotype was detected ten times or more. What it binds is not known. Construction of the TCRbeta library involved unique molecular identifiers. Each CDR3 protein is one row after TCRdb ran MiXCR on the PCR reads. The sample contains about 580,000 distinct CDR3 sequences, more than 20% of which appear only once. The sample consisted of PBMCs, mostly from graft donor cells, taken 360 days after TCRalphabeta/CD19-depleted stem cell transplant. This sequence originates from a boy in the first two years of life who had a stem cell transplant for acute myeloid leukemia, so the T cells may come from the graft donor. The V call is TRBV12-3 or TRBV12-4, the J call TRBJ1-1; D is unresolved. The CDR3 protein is CASSLGGLPEAFF. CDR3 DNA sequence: TGTGCCAGCAGTTTGGGAGGTTTGCCTGAAGCTTTCTTT.